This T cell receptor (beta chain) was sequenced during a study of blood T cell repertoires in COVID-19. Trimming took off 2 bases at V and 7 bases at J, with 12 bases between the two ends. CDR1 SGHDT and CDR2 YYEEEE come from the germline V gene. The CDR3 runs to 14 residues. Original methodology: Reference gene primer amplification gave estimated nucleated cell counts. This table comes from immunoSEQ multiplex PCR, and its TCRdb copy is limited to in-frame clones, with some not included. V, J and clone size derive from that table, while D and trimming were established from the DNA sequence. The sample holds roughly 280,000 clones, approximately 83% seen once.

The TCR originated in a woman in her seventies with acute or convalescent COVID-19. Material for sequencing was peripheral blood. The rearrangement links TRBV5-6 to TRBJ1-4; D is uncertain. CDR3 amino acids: CASSFSGGIEKLFF. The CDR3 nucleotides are TGTGCCAGCAGCTTCTCGGGAGGGATTGAAAAACTGTTTTTT.